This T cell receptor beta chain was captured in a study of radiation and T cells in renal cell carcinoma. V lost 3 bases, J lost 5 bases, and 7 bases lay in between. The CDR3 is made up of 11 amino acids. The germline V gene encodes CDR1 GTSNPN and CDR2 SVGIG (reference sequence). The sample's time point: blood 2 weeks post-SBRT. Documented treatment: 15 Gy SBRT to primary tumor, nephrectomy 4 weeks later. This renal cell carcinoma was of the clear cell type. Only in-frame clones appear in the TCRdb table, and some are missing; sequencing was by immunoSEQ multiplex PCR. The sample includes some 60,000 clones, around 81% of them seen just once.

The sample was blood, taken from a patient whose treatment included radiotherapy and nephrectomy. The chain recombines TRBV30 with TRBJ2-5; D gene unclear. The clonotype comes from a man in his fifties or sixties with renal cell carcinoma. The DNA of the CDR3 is TGTGCCTGGAGCGACGGGGAGACCCAGTACTTC. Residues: CAWSDGETQYF.